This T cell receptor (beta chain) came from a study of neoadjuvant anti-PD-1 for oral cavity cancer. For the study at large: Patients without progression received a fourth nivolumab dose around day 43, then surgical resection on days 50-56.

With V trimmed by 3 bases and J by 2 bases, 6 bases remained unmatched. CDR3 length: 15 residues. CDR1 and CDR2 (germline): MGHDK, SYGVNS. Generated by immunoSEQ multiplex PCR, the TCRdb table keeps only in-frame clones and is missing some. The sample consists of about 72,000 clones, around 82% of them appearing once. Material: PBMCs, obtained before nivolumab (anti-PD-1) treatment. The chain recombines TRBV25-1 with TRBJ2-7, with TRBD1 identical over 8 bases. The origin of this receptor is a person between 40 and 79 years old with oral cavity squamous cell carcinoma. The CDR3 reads CASSEVDRETYEQYF. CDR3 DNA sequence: TGTGCCAGCAGTGAGGTGGACAGGGAAACCTACGAGCAGTACTTC.